The 13 T cell receptor beta chains below were found in one sample sequenced in a study of T cells in Graves' hyperthyroidism and ophthalmopathy. Amplified TCR beta CDR3 regions came from RNA transcripts. HTBI primers drove first-round RT-PCR of the TCR CDR3. TCRdb reprocessed the multiplex PCR reads via MiXCR and lists one record per CDR3 protein. Among almost 500,000 distinct CDR3 sequences, approximately 23% were seen once, and the ten largest hold about half. The sample taken for sequencing was blood. The receptor source for this set is a woman aged 65 to 85 with Graves' ophthalmopathy.

This CDR3 reads CASSPTTSWAYNEQFF. The DNA for the CDR3 is TGTGCCAGCAGCCCCACCACTAGTTGGGCCTACAATGAGCAGTTCTTC. The chain recombines TRBV7-3 with TRBJ2-1, with a weak D call TRBD2 (5 bases). Germline V CDR1 and CDR2: SGHTA, FQGTGA. The length of the CDR3 is 16 residues. The V gene lost 5 bases and the J gene lost 2 bases, with 16 bases spanning the gap.

The genes are TRBV30 and TRBJ2-5, with 8 bases aligning to TRBD1. CDR3 length equals 12 residues. V dropped 5 bases and J dropped 5; count of bases not matched to a gene: 4. CDR1 and CDR2 (germline): GTSNPN, SVGIG (reference sequence). CDR3 nucleotides: TGTGCCTGGGCCGGACAGGGTGAGACCCAGTACTTC. As protein: CAWAGQGETQYF.

The chain joins TRBV20-1 to TRBJ2-5; D call uncertain. Germline V lookup: CDR1 DFQATT, CDR2 SNEGSKA (reference sequence). This CDR3 has 9 amino acids. The CDR3 DNA is TGCACCCCCCGTCCAACCCAGTACTTC. Its translation is CTPRPTQYF.

The chain recombines TRBV4-1 with TRBJ1-2, with TRBD1 identical over 7 bases. Germline CDR1 MGHRA, CDR2 YSYEKL. CDR3 length: 15 amino acids. J lost 14 bases, V lost 0 bases, and 15 bases had no gene match. The CDR3 sequence: CASSQEGPRDRDRTF. For the CDR3, the DNA is TGCGCCAGCAGCCAAGAAGGTCCCCGAGACAGGGATAGAACCTTC.

This clonotype was seen many times. J is TRBJ1-2 and V is TRBV20-1; D is possibly TRBD1 (6 bases). Germline V gives CDR1 DFQATT, CDR2 SNEGSKA (reference sequence). CDR3 length: 12 residues. This chain's CDR3 is CRGGESNYGYTF. CDR3 bases: TGCAGAGGGGGGGAGAGTAACTATGGCTACACCTTC.

The chain links TRBV5-5 to TRBJ2-5; either TRBD1 or TRBD2 may supply D (7 bases each). The CDR3 consists of 14 residues. Looked up from germline, CDR1 is SGHKS and CDR2 is YYEKEE (reference sequence). V lost 2 bases and J 4 bases, leaving 12 bases between the germline ends. CDR3 region: CASSFTGEGETQYF. The CDR3 coding sequence is TGTGCCAGCAGCTTTACAGGGGAGGGAGAGACCCAGTACTTC.

The chain combines TRBV3-1 with TRBJ1-1; TRBD1 aligns across 8 bases. Germline V gives CDR1 LGHDT, CDR2 YNNKEL (reference sequence). V lost 3 bases and J lost 6; bases outside the gene matches: 6. CDR3 length: 14 amino acids. The CDR3 here is CASSHGQGWAEAFF. The CDR3 DNA sequence: TGTGCCAGCAGCCACGGACAGGGATGGGCTGAAGCTTTCTTT.

This clonotype was counted at least ten times. The V call is TRBV11-2, the J call TRBJ2-1; TRBD1 aligns across 8 bases. This CDR3 is 15 amino acids long. The germline CDR1 and CDR2 sequences are SGHAT and FQNNGV. V lost 2 bases and J lost 3; bases outside the gene matches: 3. CDR3 protein: CASSLRQGFYNEQFF. In nucleotides, the CDR3 is TGTGCCAGCAGCTTACGACAGGGGTTCTACAATGAGCAGTTCTTC.

The chain is built from TRBV12-3 or TRBV12-4 and TRBJ2-7; D possibly matches TRBD1 or TRBD2 (6 bases each). The CDR3 has 15 residues. V lost 5 bases, J lost 4 bases, and 18 bases lay in between. This CDR3 reads CASSERLQGRYEQYF. CDR3 bases: TGTGCCAGCAGTGAACGTCTCCAGGGGAGGTACGAGCAGTACTTC.

This clonotype was found a few times. V is TRBV3-1 and J is TRBJ2-7; D is possibly TRBD2 (5 bases). Trimming cost V 1 base and J 2 bases, with 9 bases left between them. Germline lookup yields CDR1 LGHDT and CDR2 YNNKEL (reference sequence). CDR3 size: 14 residues. The CDR3 DNA reads as TGTGCCAGCAGCCAAGGAGGGAACCCCTACGAGCAGTACTTC. Its protein product is CASSQGGNPYEQYF.

The rearrangement uses TRBV3-1 and TRBJ2-1; D is perhaps TRBD2 (6 bases). The CDR3 sequence is 14 residues long. With 4 bases removed from V and 7 bases from J, the gap between germline ends came to 14 bases. Germline lookup yields CDR1 LGHDT and CDR2 YNNKEL (reference sequence). The CDR3 DNA follows: TGTGCCAGCAGCCCCCGCCTGGGGGGTAATGAGCAGTTCTTC. Translating it yields CASSPRLGGNEQFF.

This clonotype was recorded a few times. The rearrangement links TRBV7-2 to TRBJ2-7; 9 bases line up with TRBD2. This CDR3 contains 15 residues. Trimming took 4 bases from V and 4 from J; bases not matched to a gene: 8. Germline V gives CDR1 SGHTA, CDR2 FQGNSA. CDR3 amino acids: CASSSLAGTGYEQYF. CDR3 DNA sequence: TGTGCCAGCAGCTCCCTAGCGGGAACGGGGTACGAGCAGTACTTC.

This clonotype has just a few counts. The chain is built from TRBV7-3 and TRBJ2-1; the match to TRBD2 covers 14 bases. Germline V gene data show CDR1 as SGHTA and CDR2 as FQGTGA. CDR3 length equals 18 residues. Trimming at V came to 3 bases and at J to 6 bases, leaving 10 bases not matched to a gene. CDR3 in DNA: TGTGCCAGCAGCTTCACGGGACTAGCGGGAGTGGGGGTCAATGAGCAGTTCTTC. This codes for CASSFTGLAGVGVNEQFF. Filled out from reference TRBV7-3 and TRBJ2-1, the complete variable domain reads GAGVSQTPSNKVTEKGKYVELRCDPISGHTALYWYRQSLGQGPEFLIYFQGTGAADDSGLPNDRFFAVRPEGSVSTLKIQRTERGDSAVYLCASSFTGLAGVGVNEQFFGPGTRLTVL.